The 18 T cell receptor beta chains below were found in one sample sequenced in a study of blood T cell repertoires in COVID-19. Here immunoSEQ multiplex PCR was the method, and the copy in TCRdb shows in-frame clones only, minus some. This table holds 65,000 to 90,000 clones, roughly 89% found once. What was sequenced was peripheral blood. The receptors here all came from a human donor in a cohort sampled during active COVID-19.

V is TRBV25-1 and J is TRBJ2-1; TRBD2 aligns across 10 bases. The CDR3 covers 17 residues. Germline V gene sequence: CDR1 MGHDK, CDR2 SYGVNS. V dropped 4 bases and J dropped 6; count of bases not matched to a gene: 12. Written as DNA, the CDR3 is TGTGCCAGCAGTGCGACCCTCGGGACTAGCGATGGCAATGAGCAGTTCTTC. Its translation: CASSATLGTSDGNEQFF.

The chain combines TRBV5-1 with TRBJ1-5, with a possible D match to TRBD1 (6 bases). There are 17 residues in the CDR3. Germline V gene data show CDR1 as SGHRS and CDR2 as YFSETQ. Trimming took 3 bases from V and 1 from J, leaving 17 bases between them. The CDR3 loop is CASSSGLQGFSNQPQHF. The CDR3 coding sequence is TGCGCCAGCAGCTCCGGGTTACAGGGATTCAGCAATCAGCCCCAGCATTTT.

The rearrangement joins TRBV19 to TRBJ2-7, with TRBD2 as a possible D gene (7 bases). This CDR3 contains 14 residues. CDR1 and CDR2 from the germline V gene are LNHDA and SQIVND (reference sequence). With 3 bases removed from V and 3 bases from J, the gap between germline ends came to 12 bases. CDR3 amino acids: CASSIREDSYEQYF. CDR3 coding DNA: TGTGCCAGTAGTATCCGGGAGGACAGCTACGAGCAGTACTTC.

The chain combines TRBV25-1 with TRBJ2-1; D is uncertain. The CDR3 loop spans 13 amino acids. V was shortened by 3 bases and J by 7 bases, with 10 bases between the two germline ends. The germline CDR1 and CDR2 sequences are MGHDK and SYGVNS. The CDR3 nucleotides are TGTGCCAGCAGTGAGTCGGAGATGAATGAGCAGTTCTTC. Its translation is CASSESEMNEQFF.

This clone was observed a handful of times. The chain carries TRBV4-3 and TRBJ1-1; no firm D call. This CDR3 has 12 amino acids. Looked up from germline, CDR1 is LGHNA and CDR2 is YSLEER. V lost 0 bases and J 4 bases, leaving 3 bases between the germline ends. The CDR3 here is CASSQDRTEAFF. The CDR3 nucleotides read TGCGCCAGCAGCCAAGATCGCACTGAAGCTTTCTTT.

The chain joins TRBV7-9 to TRBJ2-1; 8 nucleotides align to TRBD1. Trimming cost V 5 bases and J 7 bases; bases outside gene matches: 13. The CDR3 has 16 residues. CDR1 is SEHNR, CDR2 FQNEAQ, per germline (reference sequence). Written as DNA, the CDR3 is TGTGCCAGCAGCCTACACGCCCAGGGGGCGCGGAATGAGCAGTTCTTC. Translating gives CASSLHAQGARNEQFF.

The chain has TRBV7-9 and TRBJ1-1; TRBD1 matches 7 bases. This CDR3 comprises 13 residues. V shed 5 bases and J 3 bases; nucleotides not matched to a gene: 3. Germline V gene lookup returns CDR1 SEHNR and CDR2 FQNEAQ (reference sequence). CDR3 protein: CASSSQGDTEAFF. The CDR3 bases are TGTGCCAGCAGCAGCCAGGGGGACACTGAAGCTTTCTTT.

This chain joins TRBV27 and TRBJ1-1, with 9 bases lining up with TRBD1. Per the germline V gene, CDR1 is MNHEY and CDR2 is SMNVEV (reference sequence). Trimming removed 4 bases from V and 4 bases from J; junction bases left unmatched: 10. CDR3 size: 16 residues. The CDR3 DNA is TGTGCCAGCAGTTACGGGACAGGGTCGGAATCCACTGAAGCTTTCTTT. Its protein product is CASSYGTGSESTEAFF.

The CDR3 sequence is CASSSLEGVAKNIQYF. The CDR3 region has the DNA TGTGCCAGCAGCTCACTCGAGGGTGTTGCCAAAAACATTCAGTACTTC. The V call is TRBV7-9, the J call TRBJ2-4, with TRBD2 as a possible D gene (5 bases). From germline, CDR1 is SEHNR and CDR2 FQNEAQ (reference sequence). The CDR3 has 16 amino acids. Trimming shortened V by 4 bases and J by 1 base, and 14 bases separated the two germline ends.

The chain recombines TRBV5-6 with TRBJ1-2; D is perhaps TRBD1 (5 bases). CDR3 length: 13 amino acids. Looked up from germline, CDR1 is SGHDT and CDR2 is YYEEEE. V was clipped by 2 bases and J by 4 bases, with 9 bases between them. The CDR3 region is CASSLEQAYGYTF. The CDR3 region has the DNA TGTGCCAGCAGCTTAGAACAGGCCTATGGCTACACCTTC.

The rearrangement links TRBV4-3 to TRBJ2-2; 9 bases map to TRBD1. V trimming: 1 base; J trimming: 4 bases; junction bases outside the gene matches: 10. This CDR3 has 18 residues. Looked up from germline, CDR1 is LGHNA and CDR2 is YSLEER. CDR3 coding DNA: TGCGCCAGCAGCCAAGGTTCTTACAGGGGGCAGTTCACCGGGGAGCTGTTTTTT. Translation: CASSQGSYRGQFTGELFF.

The chain links TRBV6-4 to TRBJ2-5; 8 nucleotides agree with TRBD2. Germline CDR1 and CDR2: MRHNA and SNTAGT. The CDR3 runs 15 residues. The trim removed 9 bases at V and 4 bases at J, leaving 13 bases unmatched. The CDR3 bases are TGTGCCAGGCAGCCTCCGGGGGGGCCAGGAGAGACCCAGTACTTC. Its translation is CARQPPGGPGETQYF.

The CDR3 region is CASSQPGQGAEQYF. In nucleotides, the CDR3 is TGCGCCAGCAGCCAGCCGGGACAGGGGGCCGAGCAGTACTTC. This rearrangement joins TRBV5-1 to TRBJ2-7, with 12 bases fitting TRBD1. This CDR3 has 14 residues. After removal of 4 bases from V and 6 bases from J, the junction contained 5 bases not matched to a gene. CDR1 and CDR2 (germline): SGHRS, YFSETQ.

The chain combines TRBV10-3 with TRBJ2-5; D is unresolved. This CDR3 is 12 amino acids long. V dropped 11 bases and J dropped 0 bases, with 10 bases sitting between them. Germline-derived CDR1 and CDR2 are ENHRY and SYGVKD. CDR3 loop: CASNQDQETQYF. CDR3 sequence (DNA): TGTGCCTCTAACCAAGACCAAGAGACCCAGTACTTC.

This clone came up a few times. The gene calls are TRBV3-1 (or the pseudogene TRBV3-2) and TRBJ2-2; D call uncertain. The germline V gene has CDR1 LGHDT and CDR2 YNNKEL (reference sequence). V shed 7 bases and J shed 2 bases, with 8 bases lying between them. CDR3 length: 13 amino acids. This chain's CDR3 is CASTSLNTGELFF. The CDR3 nucleotides are TGTGCCAGCACCAGTCTCAACACCGGGGAGCTGTTTTTT.

The chain employs TRBV3-1 (or the pseudogene TRBV3-2) and TRBJ1-1; 12 positions agree with TRBD1. Germline trimming cut 4 bases from V and 2 bases from J; bases unmatched to any gene: 5. The V gene's germline CDR1 is LGHDT and CDR2 YNNKEL (reference sequence). The CDR3 runs 16 residues. This chain's CDR3 is CASSPGTGGQNTEAFF. DNA of the CDR3: TGTGCCAGCAGCCCGGGGACAGGGGGCCAAAACACTGAAGCTTTCTTT.

The chain uses TRBV12-3 or TRBV12-4 and TRBJ1-2; a possible D gene is TRBD1 (5 bases). CDR3 length equals 12 residues. Trimming removed 5 bases from V and 5 bases from J, with 9 bases in between. The CDR3 coding sequence is TGTGCCAGCAGTAGACAGAGTTATGGCTACACCTTC. Translation gives CASSRQSYGYTF.

The rearrangement joins TRBV4-1 to TRBJ1-2, with TRBD1 as a possible D gene (6 bases). The length of the CDR3 is 14 residues. The V gene's germline CDR1 is MGHRA and CDR2 YSYEKL. The V end was cut by 3 bases, the J end by 6 bases, with 14 bases between. This chain's CDR3 is CASSHHRDLNGYTF. The CDR3 DNA reads as TGCGCCAGCAGCCATCACAGGGACCTTAATGGCTACACCTTC.